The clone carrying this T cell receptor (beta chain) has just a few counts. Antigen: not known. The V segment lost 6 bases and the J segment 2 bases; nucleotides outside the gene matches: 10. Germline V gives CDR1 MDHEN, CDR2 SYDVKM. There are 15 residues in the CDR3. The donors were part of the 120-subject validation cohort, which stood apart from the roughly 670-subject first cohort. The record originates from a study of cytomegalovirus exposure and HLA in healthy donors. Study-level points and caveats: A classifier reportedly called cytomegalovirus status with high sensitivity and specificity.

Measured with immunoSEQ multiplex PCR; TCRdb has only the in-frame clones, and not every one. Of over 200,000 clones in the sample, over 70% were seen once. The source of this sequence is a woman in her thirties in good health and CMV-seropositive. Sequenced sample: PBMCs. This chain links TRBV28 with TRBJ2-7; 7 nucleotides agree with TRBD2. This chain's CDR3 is CASSSLAGYTYEQYF. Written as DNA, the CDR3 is TGTGCCAGCAGCTCCTTAGCGGGTTATACCTACGAGCAGTACTTC. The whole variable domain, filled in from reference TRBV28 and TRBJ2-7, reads DVKVTQSSRYLVKRTGEKVFLECVQDMDHENMFWYRQDPGLGLRLIYFSYDVKMKEKGDIPEGYSVSREKKERFSLILESASTNQTSMYLCASSSLAGYTYEQYFGPGTRLTVT.